The 17 T cell receptor beta chains presented below share a single source sample, sequenced in a study of identical twins. Using its own MiXCR run on the 5' RACE reads, TCRdb lists one record per CDR3 protein. The sample has some 710,000 distinct CDR3 sequences, approximately 6% seen once. Sequencing was performed on naive T cells sorted from blood. The receptors were gathered from a man aged 18 to 30 in good health.

This clonotype came up many times. This chain connects TRBV7-2 to TRBJ2-5; D uncertain. V dropped 5 bases and J dropped 4 bases, with 14 bases sitting between them. In germline, CDR1 is SGHTA, CDR2 FQGNSA. This CDR3 has 14 residues. CDR3 coding DNA: TGTGCCAGCAGCGTATCTTGGACGGGAGAGACCCAGTACTTC. Translating it yields CASSVSWTGETQYF.

This clonotype was observed many times. V gene TRBV6-2 or TRBV6-3 combines with J gene TRBJ2-2, with 7 positions matching TRBD1. The CDR3 has 16 amino acids. Germline loops: CDR1 MNHEY, CDR2 SVGEGT. Germline trimming cut 2 bases from V and 3 bases from J; bases unmatched to any gene: 6. The CDR3 DNA reads as TGTGCCAGCAGTTACAGGGGGCGTAGGGACACCGGGGAGCTGTTTTTT. As protein: CASSYRGRRDTGELFF.

This clonotype was recorded a few times. V and J are TRBV3-1 and TRBJ2-5; D is ambiguous. Germline lookup yields CDR1 LGHDT and CDR2 YNNKEL (reference sequence). The CDR3 runs 12 residues. The ends were cut back, 3 bases at V and 5 bases at J, with 7 bases in the middle. This CDR3 is CASSQIVETQYF. The CDR3 nucleotides are TGTGCCAGCAGCCAGATTGTTGAGACCCAGTACTTC.

The DNA of the CDR3 is TGTGCCAGCAGTCAAAATAGGGGAGTCAAAAACATTCAGTACTTC. Translated, it gives CASSQNRGVKNIQYF. The chain combines TRBV6-1 with TRBJ2-4, with D perhaps assigned TRBD1 or TRBD2 (5 bases each). The V gene lost 5 bases and the J gene lost 3 bases, with 14 bases spanning the gap. In germline, CDR1 is MNHNS, CDR2 SASEGT. CDR3 length: 15 residues.

This clonotype was recorded a few times. The chain recombines TRBV12-3 or TRBV12-4 with TRBJ1-2; maybe TRBD1 (5 bases). Deletions cut 6 bases from V and 5 bases from J, with 16 bases between. The CDR3 is 14 amino acids. This chain's CDR3 is CASRGQGNTYGYTF. CDR3 bases: TGTGCCAGCAGGGGTCAGGGAAATACATATGGCTACACCTTC.

This clonotype was detected a few times. The V call is TRBV15, the J call TRBJ1-3; no definite D call. This CDR3 is built from 14 residues. The germline V gene encodes CDR1 LNHNV and CDR2 YYDKDF (reference sequence). Trimming took off 6 bases at V and 0 bases at J, with 9 bases between the two ends. This chain's CDR3 is CATRQTNSGNTIYF. CDR3 in DNA: TGTGCCACCAGACAGACAAACTCTGGAAACACCATATATTTT.

The chain has TRBV21-1 and TRBJ2-7. TRBV21-1 is termed a pseudogene. This CDR3 has 13 amino acids. The CDR3 protein is CASSRSAKYEQYF. In nucleotides, the CDR3 is TGTGCCAGCAGTAGGTCAGCCAAATACGAGCAGTACTTC.

Details on this clonotype: Mismatch with germline at one junction end may stem from a read error. This sequence joins TRBV29-1 and TRBJ1-3; D unresolved. The length of the CDR3 is 14 residues. The germline V gene has CDR1 SQVTM and CDR2 ANQGSEA. DNA of the CDR3: TGCAGCGTTGTAACGGGAACAGCTGGAAACACCACATATTTT. It specifies CSVVTGTAGNTTYF.

The chain combines TRBV11-3 with TRBJ2-1, with D tentatively TRBD2 (6 bases). CDR1 is SGHNT, CDR2 YENEEA, per germline. This CDR3 has 17 residues. Trimming pared 6 bases from V and 6 bases from J, leaving 24 bases between. CDR3 amino acids: CASSSSSGLKGRNEQFF. In DNA form, the CDR3 reads TGTGCCAGCAGTTCCTCATCGGGACTCAAAGGGCGCAATGAGCAGTTCTTC.

This clonotype was recorded a few times. The rearrangement links TRBV20-1 to TRBJ1-2, with D uncertain. This CDR3 spans 11 amino acids. CDR1 DFQATT and CDR2 SNEGSKA come from the germline V gene (reference sequence). Between the trimmed V and J ends, which lost 5 bases and 5 bases, there was a span of 9 bases. The CDR3 spells CSAWALYGYTF. The CDR3 coding sequence is TGCAGTGCTTGGGCCCTATATGGCTACACCTTC.

This clonotype was detected many times. The genes are TRBV6-6 and TRBJ2-7, with D perhaps TRBD2 (6 bases). Germline CDR1 MNHNY, CDR2 SVGAGI (reference sequence). The CDR3 has 12 residues. The V gene lost 7 bases and the J gene lost 3 bases, with 10 bases spanning the gap. This CDR3 is CASKEGNYEQYF. Written as DNA, the CDR3 is TGTGCCAGCAAGGAGGGAAACTACGAGCAGTACTTC.

The sample holds many counts of this clonotype. The chain is built from TRBV11-2 and TRBJ2-3, with D unclear. Between the trimmed V and J ends, which lost 7 bases and 5 bases, there was a span of 7 bases. The CDR3 consists of 11 residues. CDR1 and CDR2 from the germline V gene are SGHAT and FQNNGV. CDR3 amino acids: CASTTVDTQYF. The DNA for the CDR3 is TGTGCCAGCACTACGGTAGATACGCAGTATTTT.

The chain is built from TRBV7-2 and TRBJ2-1; TRBD1 agrees at 10 bases. V gave up 5 bases and J gave up 13 bases; unmatched junction bases: 17. Germline CDR1 is SGHTA and CDR2 is FQGNSA. This CDR3 region has 16 residues. The CDR3 DNA sequence: TGTGCCAGCAGCCCGCGCAGGACAGGGGGTGGGGGTTACCAGTTCTTC. Amino acid sequence: CASSPRRTGGGGYQFF.

The V gene is TRBV7-6, the J gene TRBJ2-2, with unresolved D. Germline-derived CDR1 and CDR2 are SGHVS and FNYEAQ. The CDR3 is 13 amino acids. V was shortened by 5 bases and J by 5 bases, with 9 bases between the two germline ends. Here the CDR3 DNA reads TGTGCCAGCAGCGATACGGTGACCGGGGAGCTGTTTTTT. Protein: CASSDTVTGELFF. The whole variable domain, remainder taken from reference TRBV7-6 and TRBJ2-2, is GAGVSQSPRYKVTKRGQDVALRCDPISGHVSLYWYRQALGQGPEFLTYFNYEAQQDKSGLPNDRFSAERPEGSISTLTIQRTEQRDSAMYRCASSDTVTGELFFGEGSRLTVL.

This clonotype was picked up many times. The gene calls are TRBV28 and TRBJ2-1; 8 bases align to TRBD2. Unmatched junction bases numbered 8, after V lost 6 bases and J lost 4 bases. The germline V gene has CDR1 MDHEN and CDR2 SYDVKM. The CDR3 runs 15 residues. CDR3 in amino acids: CASSRRLAKYNEQFF. Here the CDR3 DNA reads TGTGCCAGCAGCCGGCGACTAGCGAAATACAATGAGCAGTTCTTC.

A few counts support this clonotype. The V and J genes are TRBV12-3 or TRBV12-4 and TRBJ2-4, with D perhaps matching TRBD2 (5 bases). V shed 5 bases and J shed 8 bases, with 10 bases lying between them. The CDR3 is 12 amino acids. CDR3 bases: TGTGCCAGCAGTACTAGTGTGGACATTCAGTACTTC. Protein product: CASSTSVDIQYF.

In the case of this clonotype: A read error is possible here, since a much larger clone lies one base away. The V and J genes are TRBV12-3 or TRBV12-4 and TRBJ2-1, with D possibly matching TRBD1 (6 bases). The CDR3 runs 13 residues. The V end lost 8 bases, the J end lost 2 bases, and 10 bases lay between the germline ends. The CDR3 DNA reads as TGTGCCAGCTGTGGACAGACCTACAATGAGCAGTTCTTC. Protein: CASCGQTYNEQFF.